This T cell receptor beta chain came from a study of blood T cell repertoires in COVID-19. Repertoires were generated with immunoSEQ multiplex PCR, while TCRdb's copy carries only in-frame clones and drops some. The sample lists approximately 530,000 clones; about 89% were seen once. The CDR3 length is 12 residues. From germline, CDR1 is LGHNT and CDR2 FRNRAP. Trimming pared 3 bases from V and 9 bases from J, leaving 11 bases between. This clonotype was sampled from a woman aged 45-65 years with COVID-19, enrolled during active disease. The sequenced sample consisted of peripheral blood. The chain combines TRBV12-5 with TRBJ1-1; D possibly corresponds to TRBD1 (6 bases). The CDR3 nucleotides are TGTGCTAGTGGTTTAGGACAGAGTCAAGCTTTCTTT. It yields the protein CASGLGQSQAFF.